These T cell receptor beta chains were read from a single sample in a study of blood T cell repertoires in COVID-19. Profiled with immunoSEQ multiplex PCR; TCRdb holds only in-frame clones, not every one. The sample holds over 150,000 clones, about 85% seen once. The sample comprised PBMCs or T cells enriched from blood (not recorded which). The receptor set was obtained from a woman aged 30 to 39 who had recovered from COVID-19. CDR3s include the opening cysteine and the closing phenylalanine or tryptophan.

V,CDR3
TRBV11-3,CASSRGNTEAFF
TRBV11-3,CASSYSGGKGYEQYF
TRBV5-8,CASSGGTGPQPQHF
TRBV11-3,CASSSYSLSGANVLTF
TRBV1,CTSSPLPGSGNTIYF
TRBV4-2,CASSQEVIKTGSNSPLHF
TRBV5-8,CASRPGTGTGEQYF
TRBV7-2,CATRAHSGITEAFF
TRBV3-1/TRBV3-2,CASSLQRERADTQYF
TRBV6-5,CASSYSNRGGELFF
TRBV9,CASSVGVGGALETQYF
TRBV4-3,CASSQRPMNTEAFF
TRBV24-1,CATSDGFTSGLQETQYF
TRBV7-2,CASSRTSGSETGELFF
TRBV4-1,CASSHGGADALTYTF
TRBV6-5,CASTSTSGAYNEQFF
TRBV9,CASSVVPSGLDNEQFF
TRBV27,CASSPRGTGSGETQYF
TRBV29-1,CSVRDILLDEQYF
TRBV7-2,CASSPGTSGSGQETQYF
TRBV7-2,CASSLEASGYEQYF
TRBV9,CASSEGTASNYGYTF
TRBV18,CASSVTEPDTQYF
TRBV7-2,CASSPRGARSQPQHF
TRBV27,CASSLRSGTGPLNGELFF
TRBV9,CASSVGAGESQAFF
TRBV7-9,CASSSTGNNQPQHF
TRBV7-9,CASSTSGRAYNEQFF
TRBV7-2,CASSWRGSGTEAFF
TRBV12-5,CASGPRQDRGRVSGPQHF
TRBV18,CASSSAGLAGGHEQFF